Listed below are T cell receptor beta chains from one sample, sequenced in a study of OX40 agonist ivuxolimab in advanced cancers. Generated by immunoSEQ multiplex PCR, the TCRdb table keeps only in-frame clones and is missing some. The sample records some 60,000 clones, approximately 90% being singletons. The sequencing here drew on CD4+ or CD8+ T cells sorted from blood, taken in a trial of the OX40 agonist ivuxolimab. The source is an adult with an advanced solid tumor such as melanoma, head and neck, liver or kidney cancer. The CDR3 runs from the conserved cysteine through the conserved F or W. Each record gives: J gene, CDR3 length, clone size, D gene, V gene, CDR3 protein, CDR3 DNA. D genes are given only for firm matches. For some rows the clone size is stated as once, few or many, or as a class when expanded; others skip it.

>TRBJ2-1|14|once|TRBD2|TRBV28
CASSPGLGGGEQFF
TGTGCCAGCAGTCCGGGACTAGGAGGGGGTGAGCAGTTCTTC
>TRBJ1-6|13|-|-|TRBV28
CASSGDYNSPLHF
TGTGCCAGCAGTGGGGACTATAATTCACCCCTCCACTTT
>TRBJ1-6|14|-|-|TRBV9
CASSVSRADSPLHF
TGTGCCAGCAGCGTTAGCAGGGCCGATTCACCCCTCCACTTT
>TRBJ2-3|17|-|TRBD2|TRBV11-2
CASSSRPLAGETDTQYF
TGTGCCAGCAGCTCAAGACCACTAGCGGGGGAGACAGATACGCAGTATTTT
>TRBJ1-1|14|-|-|TRBV5-4
CASSLGWEATEAFF
TGTGCCAGCAGCTTGGGTTGGGAGGCCACTGAAGCTTTCTTT
>TRBJ2-7|17|-|-|TRBV6-1
CASSEQGTEMGHYEQYF
TGTGCCAGCAGTGAACAAGGGACGGAGATGGGTCACTACGAGCAGTACTTC
>TRBJ2-1|12|few|-|TRBV5-4
CASSLGDSEQFF
TGTGCCAGCAGCTTGGGGGACTCCGAGCAGTTCTTC
>TRBJ1-1|14|-|TRBD1|TRBV27
CASSSTGGYTEAFF
TGTGCCAGCTCGTCGACAGGGGGCTACACTGAAGCTTTCTTT
>TRBJ2-2|14|-|TRBD2|TRBV15
CATSLAANTGELFF
TGTGCCACCAGCCTAGCGGCGAACACCGGGGAGCTGTTTTTT
>TRBJ1-1|14|-|-|TRBV9
CASSSTGGNTEAFF
TGTGCCAGCAGCTCTACAGGAGGGAACACTGAAGCTTTCTTT
>TRBJ2-7|12|-|-|TRBV4-1
CASSHSGYEQYF
TGCGCCAGCAGCCACAGCGGTTACGAGCAGTACTTC
>TRBJ2-1|15|-|-|TRBV28
CASSFGTSSYNEQFF
TGTGCCAGCAGTTTTGGGACATCCTCCTACAATGAGCAGTTCTTC
>TRBJ2-3|13|-|-|TRBV2
CASSGAFPDTQYF
TGTGCCAGCAGCGGGGCCTTCCCAGATACGCAGTATTTT
>TRBJ2-7|14|-|-|TRBV15
CATSRDRGNYEQYF
TGTGCCACCAGCAGAGATCGGGGGAATTACGAGCAGTACTTC
>TRBJ1-2|14|-|-|TRBV5-1
CASSLAGGNYGYTF
TGCGCCAGCAGCTTGGCCGGGGGTAACTATGGCTACACCTTC
>TRBJ2-7|13|-|-|TRBV6-1
CASITPIHYEQYF
TGTGCCAGCATCACCCCTATCCACTACGAGCAGTACTTC
>TRBJ2-3|13|-|-|TRBV6-4
CASSDTQQGTQYF
TGTGCCAGCAGTGACACACAGCAGGGTACGCAGTATTTT
>TRBJ1-4|14|-|-|TRBV7-2
CASSLVVRGEKLFF
TGTGCCAGCAGCTTAGTGGTTCGAGGTGAAAAACTGTTTTTT
>TRBJ2-5|15|-|TRBD2|TRBV4-2
CASSLLAGGGETQYF
TGTGCCAGCAGCCTACTAGCGGGGGGAGGGGAGACCCAGTACTTC
>TRBJ2-1|13|-|-|TRBV11-2
CASSLAVYNEQFF
TGTGCCAGCAGCTTAGCGGTTTACAATGAGCAGTTCTTC
>TRBJ2-7|14|-|TRBD2|TRBV27
CASSLVAGAYEQYF
TGTGCCAGCAGTTTGGTAGCGGGGGCCTACGAGCAGTACTTC
>TRBJ2-1|11|-|-|TRBV4-1
CASSQDGEQFF
TGCGCCAGCAGCCAAGATGGTGAGCAGTTCTTC
>TRBJ2-1|15|-|TRBD2|TRBV6-5
CASTPGAGVNNEQFF
TGTGCCAGCACTCCCGGGGCGGGGGTAAACAATGAGCAGTTCTTC
>TRBJ1-1|14|-|-|TRBV28
CASSKSTGRAEAFF
TGTGCCAGCAGCAAATCCACAGGGAGGGCTGAAGCTTTCTTT
>TRBJ2-7|16|-|-|TRBV6-4
CASSSHRDTMTYEQYF
TGTGCCAGCAGCAGTCACCGGGACACGATGACCTACGAGCAGTACTTC
>TRBJ1-3|15|-|-|TRBV4-1
CASSQVGGPGNTIYF
TGCGCCAGCAGCCAAGTGGGGGGCCCTGGAAACACCATATATTTT
>TRBJ2-5|15|-|TRBD1|TRBV7-9
CASSPGQGHQETQYF
TGTGCCAGCAGCCCCGGACAGGGCCACCAAGAGACCCAGTACTTC
>TRBJ2-5|14|few|TRBD2|TRBV5-1
CASSLEREQETQYF
TGCGCCAGCAGCTTGGAGCGGGAGCAAGAGACCCAGTACTTC
>TRBJ1-1|19|-|-|TRBV12-2
CASRSMGGSSREFFTEAFF
TGTGCAAGTCGCTCCATGGGGGGTTCATCCAGGGAATTTTTCACTGAAGCTTTCTTT
>TRBJ1-1|15|-|-|TRBV2
CASNPTTATNTEAFF
TGTGCCAGCAATCCCACGACAGCTACGAACACTGAAGCTTTCTTT
>TRBJ1-1|15|-|TRBD1|TRBV6-5
CASSIDRGVNTEAFF
TGTGCCAGCAGTATCGACAGGGGGGTGAACACTGAAGCTTTCTTT
>TRBJ2-2|15|-|-|TRBV7-6
CASSFGAGRTGELFF
TGTGCCAGCAGCTTCGGGGCAGGAAGGACCGGGGAGCTGTTTTTT
>TRBJ1-1|15|-|-|TRBV5-6
CASSLGGTMNTEAFF
TGTGCCAGCAGCTTGGGGGGGACCATGAACACTGAAGCTTTCTTT
>TRBJ2-2|15|-|TRBD2|TRBV19
CASSMGLANTGELFF
TGTGCCAGTAGTATGGGACTAGCGAACACCGGGGAGCTGTTTTTT
>TRBJ1-1|18|-|-|TRBV10-2
CASSEKVPSDPLETEAFF
TGCGCCAGCAGTGAAAAGGTCCCGTCCGACCCCCTGGAGACTGAAGCTTTCTTT
>TRBJ1-2|16|once|-|TRBV4-2
CASSQDLQGLNYGYTF
TGTGCCAGCAGCCAAGATCTCCAGGGACTCAACTATGGCTACACCTTC
>TRBJ1-2|15|few|-|TRBV5-1
CASSLDSGLDYGYTF
TGCGCCAGCAGCTTGGATAGCGGGCTTGACTATGGCTACACCTTC
>TRBJ1-5|15|-|TRBD1|TRBV5-3
CASSSGQASNQPQHF
TGTGCCAGCAGCTCGGGACAGGCTAGCAATCAGCCCCAGCATTTT
>TRBJ2-7|14|-|TRBD1|TRBV4-1
CASSPGQDSYEQYF
TGCGCCAGCAGCCCCGGACAGGACTCCTACGAGCAGTACTTC
>TRBJ1-1|14|-|-|TRBV7-9
CASSPREGEPEAFF
TGTGCCAGCAGCCCAAGAGAGGGGGAGCCTGAAGCTTTCTTT
>TRBJ1-4|14|-|TRBD1|TRBV11-2
CASSEQGAYEKLFF
TGTGCCAGCAGCGAACAGGGGGCGTATGAAAAACTGTTTTTT
>TRBJ2-1|14|-|-|TRBV6-6
CASSSRGSDNEQFF
TGTGCCAGCAGTTCCCGTGGGAGCGACAATGAGCAGTTCTTC
>TRBJ2-7|15|-|-|TRBV7-6
CASSLAGADSYEQYF
TGTGCCAGCAGCCTGGCAGGGGCCGACTCCTACGAGCAGTACTTC
>TRBJ2-2|16|-|-|TRBV7-8
CASSSFEGRDTGELFF
TGTGCCAGCAGCTCGTTTGAGGGGCGAGACACCGGGGAGCTGTTTTTT
>TRBJ2-3|12|-|-|TRBV30
CAWSKSWDTQYF
TGTGCCTGGAGTAAGAGCTGGGATACGCAGTATTTT
>TRBJ2-1|13|once|-|TRBV7-6
CASSLRSYNEQFF
TGTGCCAGCAGCTTACGATCATACAATGAGCAGTTCTTC
>TRBJ1-2|15|-|-|TRBV15
CATSPYRDNNYGYTF
TGTGCCACCAGCCCCTACAGGGACAATAACTATGGCTACACCTTC
>TRBJ2-1|12|-|-|TRBV6-5
CASTSGAREQFF
TGTGCCAGCACATCTGGGGCGCGTGAGCAGTTCTTC
>TRBJ1-2|14|-|-|TRBV7-9
CASSLGVIVYGYTF
TGTGCCAGCAGCTTAGGGGTGATAGTCTATGGCTACACCTTC
>TRBJ2-7|12|-|-|TRBV27
CASSDRGYEQYF
TGTGCCAGCAGTGACCGGGGATACGAGCAGTACTTC